This is a list of T cell receptor beta chains from one sample in a study of blood T cell repertoires in COVID-19. Produced via immunoSEQ multiplex PCR; TCRdb's table is partial and in-frame only. The sample comprises 150,000 to 160,000 clones, roughly nine tenths of which are singletons, and less than 0.6% rests with the top ten. The sample comprised peripheral blood. The receptors were gathered from a man in his fifties with acute or convalescent COVID-19. Both conserved end residues are part of each CDR3.

TRBJ2-3 14 TRBV9 CASSVATRADTQYF
TRBJ1-4 12 TRBV3-1/TRBV3-2 CASSQTGQKLFF
TRBJ2-5 15 TRBV5-5 CASSLAGQGGETQYF
TRBJ1-1 15 TRBV7-2 CASSPWWGVNTEAFF
TRBJ2-7 16 TRBV9 CASSSVGTSGRREQYF
TRBJ1-3 13 TRBV10-3 CAISEQVGNTIYF
TRBJ2-5 16 TRBV5-1 CATRKGLDGLGETQYF
TRBJ1-3 17 TRBV10-3 CAISVFSGQDSGNTIYF
TRBJ1-1 13 TRBV5-5 CASSLNFGSLAFF
TRBJ1-4 15 TRBV30 CAWIQGGTGGEKLFF
TRBJ1-4 16 TRBV6-5 CASSYRGGRADEKLFF
TRBJ2-1 12 TRBV29-1 CSVETQGDEQFF
TRBJ1-6 14 TRBV4-1 CASSRDRLNSPLHF
TRBJ2-1 14 TRBV18 CASAKSRTNNEQFF
TRBJ2-1 17 TRBV3-1/TRBV3-2 CASSVERGRSSYNEQFF
TRBJ1-5 14 TRBV6-5 CASSHSGSNQPQHF
TRBJ1-5 14 TRBV19 CASSPTGGNQPQHF
TRBJ1-1 12 TRBV28 CASNRDKREAFF
TRBJ1-3 14 TRBV7-2 CASSLGTEGNTIYF
TRBJ2-3 18 TRBV6-2/TRBV6-3 CASSLRYRLAGFTDTQYF
TRBJ2-5 12 TRBV3-1/TRBV3-2 CASNNGRETQYF
TRBJ2-5 13 TRBV6-1 CASSERGKETQYF
TRBJ1-2 12 TRBV3-1/TRBV3-2 CASSGANYGYTF
TRBJ2-5 16 TRBV30 CAWSGVAGGNLETQYF
TRBJ1-2 12 TRBV3-1/TRBV3-2 CASSQARVGISF
TRBJ2-1 13 TRBV12-3/TRBV12-4 CASSFPSVNEQFF
TRBJ2-1 15 TRBV19 CASSIGTGVYNEQFF
TRBJ1-6 15 TRBV15 CATSREDRDNSPLHF
TRBJ2-2 14 TRBV5-6 CASSLRRGTGELFF
TRBJ1-2 13 TRBV28 CASSQIGGVGYTF
TRBJ1-1 13 TRBV28 CASSTDRGTEAFF
TRBJ2-2 16 TRBV18 CASSPLTGSRTGELFF